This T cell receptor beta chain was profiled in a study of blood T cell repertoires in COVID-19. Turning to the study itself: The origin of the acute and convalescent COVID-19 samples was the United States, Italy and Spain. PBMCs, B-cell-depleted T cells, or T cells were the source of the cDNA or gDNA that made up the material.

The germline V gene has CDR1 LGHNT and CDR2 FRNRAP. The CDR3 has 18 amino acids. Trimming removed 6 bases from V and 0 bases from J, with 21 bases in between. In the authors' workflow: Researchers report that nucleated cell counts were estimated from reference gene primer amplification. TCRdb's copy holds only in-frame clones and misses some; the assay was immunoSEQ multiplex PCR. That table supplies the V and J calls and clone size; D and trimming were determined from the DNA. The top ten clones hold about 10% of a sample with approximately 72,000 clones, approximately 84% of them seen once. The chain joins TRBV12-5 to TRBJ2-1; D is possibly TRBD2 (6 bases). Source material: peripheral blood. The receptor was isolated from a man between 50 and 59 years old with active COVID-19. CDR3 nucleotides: TGTGCTAGTGGGTTCCTCCGCGGGGAGCAATACTCCTACAATGAGCAGTTCTTC. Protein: CASGFLRGEQYSYNEQFF.